This TCR beta chain originates from a study of molecular identifiers for immune sequencing clone quantification. MiXCR was run by TCRdb on the PCR reads, yielding one entry per CDR3 protein. The sample has about 98,000 distinct CDR3 sequences; around 30% are singletons. Germline lookup yields CDR1 MDHEN and CDR2 SYDVKM. The CDR3 runs to 15 residues. Trimming at V came to 2 bases and at J to 6 bases, leaving 7 bases not matched to a gene. The rearrangement links TRBV28 to TRBJ1-5, with 7 bases identical to TRBD1. The sequenced sample consisted of naive CD8+ T cells from blood, with Jurkat cell RNA spiked in. Subset indicated: FACS-sorted CD8+CD4-CCR7+CD45RA+ naive T cells. The sequence came from a human donor in good health. Some libraries in this study had Jurkat cell RNA spiked in. CDR3 bases: TGTGCCAGCAGTTTAGGACAGGTATATCGTCAGCCCCAGCATTTT. Translation gives CASSLGQVYRQPQHF.